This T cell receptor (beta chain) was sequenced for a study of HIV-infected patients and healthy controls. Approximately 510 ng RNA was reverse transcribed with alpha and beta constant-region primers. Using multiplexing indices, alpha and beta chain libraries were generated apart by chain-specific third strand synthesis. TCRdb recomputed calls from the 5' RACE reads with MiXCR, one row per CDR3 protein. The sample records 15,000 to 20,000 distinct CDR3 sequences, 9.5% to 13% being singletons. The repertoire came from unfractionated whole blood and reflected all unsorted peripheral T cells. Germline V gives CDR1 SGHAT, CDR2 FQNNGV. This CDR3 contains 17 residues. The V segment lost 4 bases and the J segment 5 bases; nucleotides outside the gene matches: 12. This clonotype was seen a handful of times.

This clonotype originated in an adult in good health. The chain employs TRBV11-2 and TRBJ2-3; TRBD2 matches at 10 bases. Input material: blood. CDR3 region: CASSSRTSGPPKDTQYF. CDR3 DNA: TGTGCCAGCAGCTCCCGGACTAGCGGACCCCCGAAAGATACGCAGTATTTT.